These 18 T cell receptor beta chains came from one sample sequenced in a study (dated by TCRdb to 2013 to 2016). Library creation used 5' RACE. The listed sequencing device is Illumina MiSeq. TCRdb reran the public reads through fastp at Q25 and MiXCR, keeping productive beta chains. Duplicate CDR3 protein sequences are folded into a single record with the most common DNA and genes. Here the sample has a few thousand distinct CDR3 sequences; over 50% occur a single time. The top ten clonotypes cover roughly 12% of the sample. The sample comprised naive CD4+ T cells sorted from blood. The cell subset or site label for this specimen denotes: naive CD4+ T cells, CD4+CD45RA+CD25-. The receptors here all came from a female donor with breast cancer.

The CDR3 DNA is TGCGCCAGCAGCTTCTTTCAGGGGAACACTGAAGCTTTCTTT. It is translated as CASSFFQGNTEAFF. This rearrangement joins TRBV5-1 to TRBJ1-1; perhaps TRBD1 as D (5 bases). The CDR3 is made up of 14 amino acids. Germline assignment: CDR1 SGHRS and CDR2 YFSETQ. V gave up 2 bases and J gave up 1 base, with 9 bases separating them.

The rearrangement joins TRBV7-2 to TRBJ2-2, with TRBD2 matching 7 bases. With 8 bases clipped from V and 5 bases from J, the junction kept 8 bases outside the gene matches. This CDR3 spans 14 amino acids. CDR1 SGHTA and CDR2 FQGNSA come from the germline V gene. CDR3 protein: CASQMAGVTGELFF. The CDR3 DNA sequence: TGTGCCAGCCAAATGGCGGGAGTTACCGGGGAGCTGTTTTTT.

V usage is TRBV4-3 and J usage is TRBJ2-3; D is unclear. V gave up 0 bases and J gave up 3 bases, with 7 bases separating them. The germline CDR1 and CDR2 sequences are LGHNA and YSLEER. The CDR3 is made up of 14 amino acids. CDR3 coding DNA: TGCGCCAGCAGCCAAGATCACGGGACAGATACGCAGTATTTT. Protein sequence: CASSQDHGTDTQYF.

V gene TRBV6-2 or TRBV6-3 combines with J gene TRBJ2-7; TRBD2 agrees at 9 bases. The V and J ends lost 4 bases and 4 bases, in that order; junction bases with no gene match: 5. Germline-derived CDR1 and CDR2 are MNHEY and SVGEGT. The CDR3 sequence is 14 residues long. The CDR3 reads CASSSTSGRYEQYF. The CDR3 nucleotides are TGTGCCAGCAGTTCGACTAGCGGAAGATACGAGCAGTACTTC.

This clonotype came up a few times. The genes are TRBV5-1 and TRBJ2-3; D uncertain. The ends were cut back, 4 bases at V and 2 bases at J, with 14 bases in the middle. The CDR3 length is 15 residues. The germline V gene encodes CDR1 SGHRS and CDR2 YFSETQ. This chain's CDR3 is CASSLDGPDTDTQYF. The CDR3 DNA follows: TGCGCCAGCAGCCTCGACGGGCCCGACACAGATACGCAGTATTTT.

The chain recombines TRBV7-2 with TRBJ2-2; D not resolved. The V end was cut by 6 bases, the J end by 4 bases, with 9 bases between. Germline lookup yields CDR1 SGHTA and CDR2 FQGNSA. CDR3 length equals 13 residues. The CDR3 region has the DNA TGTGCCAGCAGGATGCGGAGCACCGGGGAGCTGTTTTTT. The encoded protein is CASRMRSTGELFF.

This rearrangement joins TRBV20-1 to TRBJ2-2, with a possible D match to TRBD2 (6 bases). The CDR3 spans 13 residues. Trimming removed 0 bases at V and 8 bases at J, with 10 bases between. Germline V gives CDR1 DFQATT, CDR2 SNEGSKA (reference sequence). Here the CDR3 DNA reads TGCAGTGCTAGAGAGACTAGTTGGGGGGAGCTGTTTTTT. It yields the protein CSARETSWGELFF.

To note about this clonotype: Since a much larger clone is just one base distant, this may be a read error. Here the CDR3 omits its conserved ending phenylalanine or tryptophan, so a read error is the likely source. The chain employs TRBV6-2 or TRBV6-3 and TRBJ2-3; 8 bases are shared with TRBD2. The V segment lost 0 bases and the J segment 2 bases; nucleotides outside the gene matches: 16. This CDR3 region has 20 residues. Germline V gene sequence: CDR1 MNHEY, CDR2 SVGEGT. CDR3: CASSYSIRRFLSGVTDTQYL. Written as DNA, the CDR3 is TGTGCCAGCAGTTACTCGATTCGGCGGTTCCTTAGCGGGGTCACAGATACGCAGTATTTA.

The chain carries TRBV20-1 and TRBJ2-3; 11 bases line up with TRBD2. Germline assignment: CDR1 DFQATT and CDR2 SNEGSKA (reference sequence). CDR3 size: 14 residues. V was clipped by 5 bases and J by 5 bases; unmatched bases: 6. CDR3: CSAPPGLAEDTQYF. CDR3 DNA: TGCAGTGCTCCGCCGGGACTAGCGGAAGATACGCAGTATTTT.

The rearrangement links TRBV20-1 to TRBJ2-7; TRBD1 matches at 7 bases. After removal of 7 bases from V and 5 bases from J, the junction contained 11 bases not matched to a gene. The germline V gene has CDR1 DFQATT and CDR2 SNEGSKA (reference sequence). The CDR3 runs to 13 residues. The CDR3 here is CSVNRGEVNEQYF. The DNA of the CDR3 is TGCAGTGTCAACAGGGGAGAGGTGAACGAGCAGTACTTC.

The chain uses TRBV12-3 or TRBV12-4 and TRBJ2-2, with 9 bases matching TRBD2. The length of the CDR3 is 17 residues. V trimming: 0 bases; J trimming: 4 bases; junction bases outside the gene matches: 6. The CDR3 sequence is CASSLALREGATGELFF. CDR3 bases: TGTGCCAGCAGTTTAGCGCTGCGGGAGGGTGCCACCGGGGAGCTGTTTTTT.

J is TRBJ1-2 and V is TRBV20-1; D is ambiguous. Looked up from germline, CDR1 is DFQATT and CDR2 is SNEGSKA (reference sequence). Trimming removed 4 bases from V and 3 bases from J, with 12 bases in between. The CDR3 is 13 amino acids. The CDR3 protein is CSAKRPGYYGYTF. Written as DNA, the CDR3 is TGCAGTGCTAAACGCCCGGGCTACTATGGCTACACCTTC.

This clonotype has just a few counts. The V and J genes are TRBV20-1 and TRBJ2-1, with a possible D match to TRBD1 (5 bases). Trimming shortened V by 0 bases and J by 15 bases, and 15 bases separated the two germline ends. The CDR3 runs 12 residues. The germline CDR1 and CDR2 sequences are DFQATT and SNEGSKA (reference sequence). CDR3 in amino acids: CSARDHRTSLFF. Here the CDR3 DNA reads TGCAGTGCTAGAGATCACAGGACGAGCCTGTTCTTC.

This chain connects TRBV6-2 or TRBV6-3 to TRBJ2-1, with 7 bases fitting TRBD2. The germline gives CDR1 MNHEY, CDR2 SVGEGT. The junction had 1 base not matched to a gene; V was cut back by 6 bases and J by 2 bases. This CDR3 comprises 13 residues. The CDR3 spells CASRGLPYNEQFF. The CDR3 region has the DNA TGTGCCAGCAGGGGACTACCCTACAATGAGCAGTTCTTC.

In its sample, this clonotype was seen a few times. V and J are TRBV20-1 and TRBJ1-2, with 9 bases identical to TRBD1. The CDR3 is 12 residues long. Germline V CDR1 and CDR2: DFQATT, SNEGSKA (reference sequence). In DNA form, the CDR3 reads TGCACCCTCGGGGGGACAGGGTATGGCTACACCTTC. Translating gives CTLGGTGYGYTF.

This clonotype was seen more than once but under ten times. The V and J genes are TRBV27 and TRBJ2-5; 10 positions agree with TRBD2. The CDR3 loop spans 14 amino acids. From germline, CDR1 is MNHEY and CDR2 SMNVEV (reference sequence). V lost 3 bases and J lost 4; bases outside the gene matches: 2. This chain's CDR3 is CASSLSSGGETQYF. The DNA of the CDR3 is TGTGCCAGCAGTTTGTCTAGCGGGGGAGAGACCCAGTACTTC.

As DNA, the CDR3 is TGTGCCAGCTCACCCGGGACGGATTACTACGAGCAGTACTTC. Its translation is CASSPGTDYYEQYF. This rearrangement joins TRBV18 to TRBJ2-7, with D perhaps being TRBD1 or TRBD2 (5 bases each). The CDR3 covers 14 residues. Germline V gene data show CDR1 as KGHSH and CDR2 as LQKENI. V was trimmed by 3 bases and J by 3 bases, leaving 12 bases between them.

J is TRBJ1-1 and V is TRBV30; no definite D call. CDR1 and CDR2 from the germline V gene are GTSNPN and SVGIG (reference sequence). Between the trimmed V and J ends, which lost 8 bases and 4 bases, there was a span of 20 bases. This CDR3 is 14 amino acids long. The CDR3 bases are TGTGCCGGTGACTCAGGCTTATGGGCCACTGAAGCTTTCTTT. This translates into CAGDSGLWATEAFF.